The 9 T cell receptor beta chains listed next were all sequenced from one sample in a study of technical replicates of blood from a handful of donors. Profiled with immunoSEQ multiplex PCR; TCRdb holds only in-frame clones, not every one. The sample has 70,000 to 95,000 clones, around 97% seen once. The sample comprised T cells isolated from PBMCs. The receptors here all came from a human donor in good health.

The CDR3 sequence: CASSDSGGIQPQHF. The DNA of the CDR3 is TGTGCCAGCAGTGACTCTGGGGGGATTCAGCCCCAGCATTTT. V usage is TRBV6-4 and J usage is TRBJ1-5, with D perhaps matching TRBD1 (5 bases). The V gene lost 0 bases and the J gene lost 6 bases, with 9 bases spanning the gap. This CDR3 comprises 14 residues. In germline, CDR1 is MRHNA, CDR2 SNTAGT.

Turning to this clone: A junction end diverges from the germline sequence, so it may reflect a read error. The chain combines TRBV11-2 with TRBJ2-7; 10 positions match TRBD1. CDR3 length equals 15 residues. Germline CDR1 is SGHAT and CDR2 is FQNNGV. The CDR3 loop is CASSSLTGGSHEQYF. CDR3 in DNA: TGTGCCAGCAGCTCCCTGACAGGGGGCTCCCACGAGCAGTACTTC.

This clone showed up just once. CDR3 amino acids: CASSIDETGRDTQYF. Here the CDR3 DNA reads TGTGCCAGTAGTATAGATGAAACAGGCCGAGATACGCAGTATTTT. The rearrangement joins TRBV19 to TRBJ2-3, with a weak D call TRBD1 (5 bases). CDR1 and CDR2 (germline): LNHDA, SQIVND (reference sequence). V gave up 0 bases and J gave up 5 bases, with 12 bases separating them. This CDR3 has 15 amino acids.

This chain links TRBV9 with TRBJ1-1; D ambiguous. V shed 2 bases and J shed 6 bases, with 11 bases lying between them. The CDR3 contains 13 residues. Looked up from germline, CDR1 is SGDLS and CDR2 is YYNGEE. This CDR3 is CASSVYAGSEAFF. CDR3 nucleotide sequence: TGTGCCAGCAGCGTTTATGCCGGGTCTGAAGCTTTCTTT.

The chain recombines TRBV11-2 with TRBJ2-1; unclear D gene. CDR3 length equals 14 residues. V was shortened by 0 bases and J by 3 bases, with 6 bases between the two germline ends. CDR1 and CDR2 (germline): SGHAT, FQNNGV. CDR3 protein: CASSLELLYNEQFF. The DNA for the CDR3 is TGTGCCAGCAGCTTAGAACTACTCTACAATGAGCAGTTCTTC. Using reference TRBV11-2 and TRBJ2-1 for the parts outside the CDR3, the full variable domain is EAGVAQSPRYKIIEKRQSVAFWCNPISGHATLYWYQQILGQGPKLLIQFQNNGVVDDSQLPKDRFSAERLKGVDSTLKIQPAKLEDSAVYLCASSLELLYNEQFFGPGTRLTVL.

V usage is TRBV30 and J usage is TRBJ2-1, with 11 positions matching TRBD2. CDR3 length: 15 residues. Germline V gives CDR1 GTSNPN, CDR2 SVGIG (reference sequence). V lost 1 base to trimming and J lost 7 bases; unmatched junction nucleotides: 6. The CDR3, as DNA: TGTGCCTGGAGTGGGGGGACTAGCGGCTTTAATGAGCAGTTCTTC. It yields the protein CAWSGGTSGFNEQFF.

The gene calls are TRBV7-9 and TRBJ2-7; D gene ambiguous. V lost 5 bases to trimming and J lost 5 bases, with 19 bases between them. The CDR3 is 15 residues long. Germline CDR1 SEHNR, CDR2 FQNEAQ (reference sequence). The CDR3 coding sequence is TGTGCCAGCAGCCCCCCACTAACGGTCCGCGACGAGCAGTACTTC. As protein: CASSPPLTVRDEQYF.

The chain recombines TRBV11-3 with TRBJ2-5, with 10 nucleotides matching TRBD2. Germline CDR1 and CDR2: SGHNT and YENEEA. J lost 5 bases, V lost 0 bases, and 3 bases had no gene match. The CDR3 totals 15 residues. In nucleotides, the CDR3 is TGTGCCAGCAGCTTAGACATAGCGGGAGGCGAGACCCAGTACTTC. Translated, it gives CASSLDIAGGETQYF.

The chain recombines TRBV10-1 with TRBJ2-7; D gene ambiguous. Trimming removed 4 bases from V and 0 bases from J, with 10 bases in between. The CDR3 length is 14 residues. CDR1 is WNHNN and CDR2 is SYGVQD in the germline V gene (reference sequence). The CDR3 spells CASSGYPSSYEQYF. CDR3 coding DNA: TGCGCCAGCAGTGGATACCCCAGCTCCTACGAGCAGTACTTC.